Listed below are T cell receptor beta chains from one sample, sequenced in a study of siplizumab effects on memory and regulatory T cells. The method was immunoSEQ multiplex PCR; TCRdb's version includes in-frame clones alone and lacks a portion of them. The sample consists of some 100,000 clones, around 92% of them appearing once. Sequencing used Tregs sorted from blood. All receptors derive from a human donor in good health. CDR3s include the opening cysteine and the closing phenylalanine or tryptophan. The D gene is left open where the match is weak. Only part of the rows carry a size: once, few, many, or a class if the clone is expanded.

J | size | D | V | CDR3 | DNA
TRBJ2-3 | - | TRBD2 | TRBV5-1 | CASSARLAGTRADTQYF | TGCGCCAGCAGCGCAAGACTAGCGGGAACCCGGGCAGATACGCAGTATTTT
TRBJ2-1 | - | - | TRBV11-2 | CASSLVDGLSNEQFF | TGTGCCAGCAGCTTGGTAGACGGGCTTTCGAATGAGCAGTTCTTC
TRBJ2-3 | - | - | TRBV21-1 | CARRQGPYTDTQYF | TGTGCCCGGAGACAGGGGCCTTACACAGATACGCAGTATTTT
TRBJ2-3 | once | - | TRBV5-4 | CASRPTWGDTQYF | TGTGCCAGCAGGCCCACTTGGGGAGATACGCAGTATTTT
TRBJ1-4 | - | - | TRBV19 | CASSPRGRIEKLFF | TGTGCCAGTAGCCCACGGGGGCGGATTGAAAAACTGTTTTTT
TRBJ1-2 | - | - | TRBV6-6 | CASSYSGRNGYTF | TGTGCCAGCAGTTACTCGGGGAGGAATGGCTACACCTTC
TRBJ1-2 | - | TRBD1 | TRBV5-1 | CASSPTGDYGYTF | TGCGCCAGCAGCCCGACAGGGGACTATGGCTACACCTTC
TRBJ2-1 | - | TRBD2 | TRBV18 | CASSPYPWTSGRSNDNEQFF | TGTGCCAGCTCACCCTATCCTTGGACTAGCGGACGCTCGAATGACAATGAGCAGTTCTTC
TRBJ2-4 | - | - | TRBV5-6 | CASSLAGLAKNIQYF | TGTGCCAGCAGCTTGGCCGGGCTAGCCAAAAACATTCAGTACTTC
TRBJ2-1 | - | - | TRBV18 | CASSPPSGLMVNEQFF | TGTGCCAGCTCACCACCGTCTGGACTAATGGTGAATGAGCAGTTCTTC
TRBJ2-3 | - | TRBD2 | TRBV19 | CATQIAGGVPDTQYF | TGTGCCACTCAGATAGCGGGAGGTGTCCCAGATACGCAGTATTTT
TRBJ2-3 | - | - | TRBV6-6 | CASTRGVLADTQYF | TGTGCCAGTACCAGGGGTGTTCTCGCAGATACGCAGTATTTT
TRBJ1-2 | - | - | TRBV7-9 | CASSLGGIRSYGYTF | TGTGCCAGCAGCTTAGGGGGAATAAGGTCCTATGGCTACACCTTC
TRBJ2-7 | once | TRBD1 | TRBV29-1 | CSVGQGLEQYF | TGCAGCGTAGGACAGGGTTTAGAGCAGTACTTC
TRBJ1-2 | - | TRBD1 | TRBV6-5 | CASSRGTGYYGYTF | TGTGCCAGCAGCCGAGGGACAGGGTACTATGGCTACACCTTC
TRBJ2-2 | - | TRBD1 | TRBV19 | CASRIHPGTGNTGELFF | TGTGCCAGTAGAATACATCCTGGGACAGGGAACACCGGGGAGCTGTTTTTT
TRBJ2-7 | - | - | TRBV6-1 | CASSDLLRLGGEQYF | TGTGCCAGCAGTGATTTGCTGCGACTGGGGGGCGAGCAGTACTTC